The rows below give T cell receptor beta chains drawn from one sample of a study of blood T cell repertoires in COVID-19. This table comes from immunoSEQ multiplex PCR, and its TCRdb copy is limited to in-frame clones, with some not included. The sample lists over 150,000 clones, 70% to 85% occurring once. Sequenced input: peripheral blood. The receptor source for this set is a woman in her forties or fifties with acute or convalescent COVID-19. The CDR3 runs from the conserved cysteine through the conserved F or W. The order of the fields is D gene, V gene, clone size, CDR3 length, J gene, CDR3 protein, CDR3 DNA. D genes are given only for firm matches. Expanded clones are given a class, and other clones once, few, many or no size at all.

D: -; V: TRBV24-1; size: -; length: 15; J: TRBJ2-7; CDR3: CATSDHNPGSGEQYF; DNA: TGTGCCACCAGTGACCATAACCCAGGCTCCGGCGAGCAGTACTTC
D: -; V: TRBV5-6; size: few; length: 14; J: TRBJ2-7; CDR3: CASSSTGFPYEQYF; DNA: TGTGCCAGCAGCTCTACAGGGTTCCCCTACGAGCAGTACTTC
D: TRBD1; V: TRBV29-1; size: -; length: 15; J: TRBJ2-7; CDR3: CSVDSWTGYYYEQYF; DNA: TGCAGCGTGGATAGTTGGACAGGGTATTACTACGAGCAGTACTTC
D: -; V: TRBV3-1/TRBV3-2; size: -; length: 15; J: TRBJ1-1; CDR3: CASSQAHRVYDEAFF; DNA: TGTGCCAGCAGCCAAGCCCACAGGGTCTACGATGAAGCTTTCTTT
D: -; V: TRBV7-2; size: -; length: 16; J: TRBJ2-2; CDR3: CASSLAGGERTGELFF; DNA: TGTGCCAGCAGCTTAGCGGGGGGTGAGCGCACCGGGGAGCTGTTTTTT
D: TRBD1; V: TRBV10-3; size: -; length: 17; J: TRBJ1-1; CDR3: CAISATGGGLGNTEAFF; DNA: TGTGCCATCAGTGCGACAGGGGGCGGATTGGGAAACACTGAAGCTTTCTTT
D: TRBD1; V: TRBV30; size: few; length: 14; J: TRBJ1-4; CDR3: CAWSETGPNEKLFF; DNA: TGTGCCTGGAGTGAGACAGGGCCTAATGAAAAACTGTTTTTT
D: TRBD1; V: TRBV7-2; size: once; length: 15; J: TRBJ2-7; CDR3: CASSFQDRIGYEQYF; DNA: TGTGCCAGCAGCTTTCAGGACAGGATTGGCTACGAGCAGTACTTC
D: TRBD1; V: TRBV5-6; size: -; length: 15; J: TRBJ1-2; CDR3: CASSGTGTGLYGYTF; DNA: TGTGCCAGCAGCGGAACCGGGACAGGCCTCTATGGCTACACCTTC
D: -; V: TRBV19; size: -; length: 15; J: TRBJ2-3; CDR3: CASRTSFYPTDTQYF; DNA: TGTGCCAGTAGAACGAGTTTTTACCCCACAGATACGCAGTATTTT
D: TRBD2; V: TRBV14; size: -; length: 14; J: TRBJ2-1; CDR3: CASSQDLAGVEQFF; DNA: TGTGCCAGCAGCCAAGACCTAGCGGGAGTGGAGCAGTTCTTC
D: -; V: TRBV18; size: few; length: 13; J: TRBJ1-5; CDR3: CASSHSQDQPQHF; DNA: TGTGCCAGCTCACACTCCCAGGATCAGCCCCAGCATTTT
D: -; V: TRBV30; size: -; length: 15; J: TRBJ1-6; CDR3: CAWRPLSSYNSPLHF; DNA: TGTGCCTGGAGACCACTAAGCTCCTATAATTCACCCCTCCACTTT
D: -; V: TRBV6-5; size: -; length: 14; J: TRBJ2-1; CDR3: CASSAGGPGGEQFF; DNA: TGTGCCAGCAGCGCCGGGGGTCCAGGGGGTGAGCAGTTCTTC
D: -; V: TRBV28; size: -; length: 13; J: TRBJ2-2; CDR3: CASSLQGTGELFF; DNA: TGTGCCAGCAGTTTACAGGGGACCGGGGAGCTGTTTTTT
D: -; V: TRBV2; size: -; length: 14; J: TRBJ2-4; CDR3: CASSVRQGKNIQYF; DNA: TGTGCCAGCAGTGTCCGGCAGGGGAAAAACATTCAGTACTTC
D: -; V: TRBV5-1; size: -; length: 16; J: TRBJ2-2; CDR3: CASSSGLALLTGELFF; DNA: TGCGCCAGCAGCTCGGGACTTGCACTACTAACCGGGGAGCTGTTTTTT